This is a list of T cell receptor beta chains from one sample in a study of glioma-infiltrating T cells. TCRdb re-derived calls from the multiplex PCR reads in MiXCR, one entry per CDR3 protein. This table has 300,000 to 400,000 distinct CDR3 sequences, 41% appearing once. Sequencing was done on a sample of glioma tissue, nonneoplastic brain tissue, or PBMCs (not recorded which). All receptors derive from a human donor with low-grade glioma or glioblastoma, undergoing nonglioma brain surgery, or in good health (not recorded which). The CDR3 runs from the conserved cysteine through the conserved F or W. D genes are given only for firm matches. The listing skips clone size in some rows; elsewhere it reads once, few, many or a size class.

abundance | j_gene | d_gene | v_gene | CDR3aa | CDR3nt
- | TRBJ1-1 | - | TRBV7-7 | CASSSREGGGTEAFF | TGTGCCAGCAGCTCCCGGGAGGGGGGAGGCACTGAAGCTTTCTTT
few | TRBJ1-1 | - | TRBV28 | CASSLSTGRGLNTEAFF | TGTGCCAGCAGTTTAAGTACAGGGAGGGGCTTAAACACTGAAGCTTTCTTT
few | TRBJ2-1 | - | TRBV20-1 | CSASKGSGARHEQFF | TGCAGTGCTAGTAAAGGGTCGGGAGCACGCCATGAGCAGTTCTTC
- | TRBJ2-1 | - | TRBV20-1 | CSARDVYGGQEQFF | TGCAGTGCTAGAGATGTTTACGGGGGGCAAGAGCAGTTCTTC
few | TRBJ2-3 | TRBD2 | TRBV6-2/TRBV6-3 | CASRPVGSGKRIDTQYF | TGTGCCAGCCGCCCCGTGGGTAGCGGGAAAAGAATAGATACGCAGTATTTT
many | TRBJ1-5 | - | TRBV6-2/TRBV6-3 | CASNTIDRNSNQPQHF | TGTGCCAGCAACACTATTGACAGGAATAGCAATCAGCCCCAGCATTTT
- | TRBJ2-5 | - | TRBV20-1 | CSARSFPETQYF | TGCAGTGCTAGAAGTTTTCCTGAGACCCAGTACTTC
- | TRBJ2-7 | TRBD2 | TRBV6-1 | CASSGGSYFEQYF | TGCGCCAGCAGTGGCGGGAGTTATTTCGAGCAGTACTTC
few | TRBJ2-3 | - | TRBV28 | CASNIPGQHTDTQYF | TGTGCCAGCAATATACCGGGACAACACACAGATACGCAGTATTTT
few | TRBJ1-1 | TRBD1 | TRBV11-1 | CASSSGTGMNTEAFF | TGTGCCAGCAGTTCCGGGACAGGGATGAACACTGAAGCTTTCTTT
- | TRBJ1-1 | - | TRBV12-3/TRBV12-4 | CASSFKNTEAFF | TGTGCCAGCAGTTTTAAGAACACTGAAGCTTTCTTT
few | TRBJ1-1 | - | TRBV4-1 | CASSQGQQNTEAFF | TGCGCCAGCAGCCAAGGTCAACAAAACACTGAAGCTTTCTTT
- | TRBJ2-3 | TRBD2 | TRBV4-2 | CASSQEGRLAGVPDTQYF | TGTGCCAGCAGCCAAGAGGGACGACTAGCGGGAGTCCCAGATACGCAGTATTTT
few | TRBJ2-3 | TRBD2 | TRBV6-5 | CASSPVGSGRTDTQYF | TGTGCCAGCAGCCCGGTGGGAAGCGGGAGGACAGATACGCAGTATTTT
- | TRBJ2-3 | - | TRBV20-1 | CSAHRDLGTDTQYF | TGCAGTGCTCACAGGGATTTGGGCACAGATACGCAGTATTTT
many | TRBJ1-1 | - | TRBV6-6 | CASSYGGSVNTEAFF | TGTGCCAGCAGTTACGGGGGAAGTGTGAACACTGAAGCTTTCTTT
- | TRBJ1-1 | - | TRBV7-2 | CASSLSTANTGAFF | TGTGCCAGCAGCTTAAGTACAGCGAACACTGGAGCTTTCTTT
- | TRBJ2-7 | - | TRBV3-1 | CASSQDEGRGPGEQYF | TGTGCCAGCAGCCAAGATGAGGGCCGGGGCCCTGGCGAGCAGTACTTC
few | TRBJ2-7 | TRBD2 | TRBV4-1 | CASSQISGTTYEQYF | TGCGCCAGCAGCCAGATTAGCGGGACTACCTACGAGCAGTACTTC
many | TRBJ1-5 | - | TRBV6-2/TRBV6-3 | CASSYPGAGQPQHF | TGTGCCAGCAGTTACCCGGGGGCAGGACAGCCCCAGCATTTT
few | TRBJ2-1 | - | TRBV24-1 | CATSSGSFGNEQFF | TGTGCCACCAGTTCGGGCAGCTTTGGCAATGAGCAGTTCTTC
- | TRBJ1-2 | TRBD1 | TRBV6-2/TRBV6-3 | CASKGQSLNYGYTF | TGTGCCAGCAAGGGACAGAGCTTGAACTATGGCTACACCTTC
few | TRBJ1-4 | TRBD1 | TRBV4-2 | CASSQSPGQTNEKLFF | TGTGCCAGCAGCCAATCGCCGGGACAGACTAATGAAAAACTGTTTTTT
- | TRBJ1-5 | TRBD1 | TRBV27 | CASTRRGGGTGIGQPQHF | TGTGCCAGCACCCGACGCGGAGGCGGGACAGGGATTGGTCAGCCCCAGCATTTT
- | TRBJ1-1 | - | TRBV2 | CASSAAPRTEAFF | TGTGCCAGCAGTGCCGCCCCAAGGACTGAAGCTTTCTTT
many | TRBJ1-1 | - | TRBV20-1 | CSWPGNTEAFF | TGCAGTTGGCCAGGGAACACTGAAGCTTTCTTT
- | TRBJ1-2 | TRBD1 | TRBV29-1 | CSVEDRGNYGYTF | TGCAGCGTTGAGGACAGGGGGAACTATGGCTACACCTTC
- | TRBJ1-2 | - | TRBV20-1 | CSARVRPAGTYGYTF | TGCAGTGCTAGAGTTCGTCCCGCAGGGACCTATGGCTACACCTTC
many | TRBJ2-3 | - | TRBV7-9 | CASSVAPGPDTQYF | TGTGCCAGCAGCGTTGCCCCAGGACCAGATACGCAGTATTTT
few | TRBJ2-5 | TRBD2 | TRBV20-1 | CSASPAASGRETQYF | TGCAGTGCTAGCCCCGCCGCGAGCGGGAGAGAGACCCAGTACTTC
few | TRBJ2-7 | TRBD2 | TRBV7-7 | CASSSSGSPRYEQYF | TGTGCTAGCAGCTCTAGCGGGAGCCCCCGTTACGAGCAGTACTTC
- | TRBJ2-7 | TRBD2 | TRBV20-1 | CSARGTSGIYEQYF | TGCAGTGCTAGGGGGACTAGCGGGATCTACGAGCAGTACTTC
- | TRBJ1-1 | - | TRBV20-1 | CSARGRIWNTEAFF | TGCAGTGCTAGAGGGCGCATATGGAACACTGAAGCTTTCTTT
many | TRBJ2-5 | - | TRBV4-1 | CASSQGGDQETQYF | TGCGCCAGCAGCCAAGGGGGGGACCAAGAGACCCAGTACTTC
few | TRBJ2-1 | - | TRBV10-3 | CAISAQGENEQFF | TGTGCCATCAGTGCTCAGGGTGAAAATGAGCAGTTCTTC
- | TRBJ2-1 | - | TRBV6-2/TRBV6-3 | CASSYSGRRLQSF | TGTGCCAGCAGTTACTCTGGGCGGCGGCTACAGTCCTTC
- | TRBJ1-2 | TRBD1 | TRBV27 | CAGKFQGAAVYGYTF | TGTGCCGGCAAGTTTCAGGGGGCAGCGGTCTATGGCTACACCTTC
few | TRBJ2-6 | TRBD2 | TRBV28 | CASSLGGGVGANVLTF | TGTGCCAGCAGTTTAGGGGGGGGGGTTGGGGCCAACGTCCTGACTTTC
many | TRBJ2-7 | TRBD1 | TRBV27 | CASSSLSGTGTHEQYF | TGTGCCAGCAGTTCGCTATCCGGGACAGGGACCCACGAGCAGTACTTC
few | TRBJ2-5 | - | TRBV28 | CASSLTGFETQYF | TGTGCCAGCAGTTTAACAGGGTTTGAGACCCAGTACTTC
- | TRBJ1-2 | TRBD1 | TRBV7-6 | CASSSGEHRGRSGYTF | TGTGCCAGCAGCTCCGGGGAACACAGGGGGAGGTCTGGCTACACCTTC
- | TRBJ1-2 | - | TRBV29-1 | CSVRTATNYGYTF | TGCAGCGTGCGGACAGCCACTAACTATGGCTACACCTTT
- | TRBJ2-7 | TRBD1 | TRBV28 | CASRSGTVGEQYF | TGTGCCAGCAGGTCCGGGACAGTGGGCGAGCAGTACTTC
many | TRBJ2-7 | - | TRBV28 | CASISHGQGYEQYF | TGTGCCAGCATCTCACATGGGCAGGGCTACGAGCAGTACTTC
few | TRBJ2-1 | TRBD1 | TRBV6-2/TRBV6-3 | CASNPPGQGYNEQFF | TGTGCCAGCAACCCACCGGGACAGGGCTACAATGAGCAGTTCTTC
- | TRBJ1-4 | - | TRBV5-1 | CASSLGAGGEKLFF | TGCGCCAGCAGCTTGGGTGCCGGAGGGGAAAAACTGTTTTTT
once | TRBJ2-1 | TRBD2 | TRBV6-6 | CASSASGTSGSYQFF | TGTGCCAGCAGCGCATCGGGGACTAGCGGGAGCTATCAGTTCTTC
once | TRBJ2-1 | TRBD2 | TRBV19 | CASSETSGRYNEQFF | TGTGCCAGTAGTGAGACTAGCGGGAGGTACAATGAGCAGTTCTTC
few | TRBJ2-3 | - | TRBV2 | CASRTPGTLSTDTQYF | TGTGCCAGCAGAACCCCCGGGACACTTAGCACAGATACGCAGTATTTT
few | TRBJ2-2 | - | TRBV12-3/TRBV12-4 | CASSFREYTGELFF | TGTGCCAGCAGTTTTCGGGAGTACACCGGGGAGCTGTTTTTT
few | TRBJ2-3 | - | TRBV11-2 | CASSSQDGDTQYF | TGTGCCAGCAGCTCCCAGGACGGGGATACGCAGTATTTT
- | TRBJ2-5 | - | TRBV24-1 | CASSPFVGGRQETQYF | TGTGCCAGCAGTCCCTTCGTGGGGGGTCGACAAGAGACCCAGTACTTC
many | TRBJ1-5 | - | TRBV6-2/TRBV6-3 | CASSSRHLDQPQHF | TGTGCCAGCAGTAGTAGACACCTCGATCAGCCCCAGCATTTT
many | TRBJ1-5 | - | TRBV6-1 | CASSEGGNREPQHF | TGTGCCAGCAGTGAGGGGGGGAATCGGGAGCCCCAGCATTTT
many | TRBJ2-7 | TRBD1 | TRBV27 | CASSLGQGGYEQYF | TGTGCCAGCAGTCTGGGACAGGGGGGATACGAGCAGTACTTC
- | TRBJ2-5 | TRBD2 | TRBV5-4 | CASSPTSGIQETQYF | TGTGCCAGCAGCCCAACTAGCGGGATACAAGAGACCCAGTACTTC
few | TRBJ1-4 | - | TRBV20-1 | CSAKHSRTNEKLFF | TGCAGTGCCAAGCACAGTCGGACTAATGAAAAACTGTTTTTT
many | TRBJ2-3 | - | TRBV27 | CASSFISFSSTDTQYF | TGTGCCAGCAGTTTCATAAGCTTCTCTAGCACAGATACGCAGTATTTT
- | TRBJ1-5 | TRBD1 | TRBV7-2 | CASSLKRVWTGGRQPQHF | TGTGCCAGCAGCTTAAAGAGAGTTTGGACAGGGGGCCGGCAGCCCCAGCATTTT